Listed below are T cell receptor beta chains from one sample, sequenced in a study of cytomegalovirus exposure and HLA in healthy donors. Profiling relied on immunoSEQ multiplex PCR, and the TCRdb table lists in-frame clones only, not all of them. The data contain approximately 80,000 clones, under 80% of them singletons. The sequenced sample consisted of PBMCs. These receptors were taken from a man in his thirties or forties in good health and CMV-seropositive. Each CDR3 is given with its conserved first and last residue. D genes are given only for firm matches. A row's size may be missing; if present it is once, few, many or a size class.

V gene: TRBV7-9
D gene: -
J gene: TRBJ1-5
clone size: few
CDR3 length: 15
CDR3 DNA: TGTGCCAGCAGCTTAGGGTGGGGGGACAATCAGCCCCAGCATTTT
CDR3 protein: CASSLGWGDNQPQHF

V gene: TRBV27
D gene: -
J gene: TRBJ2-7
clone size: -
CDR3 length: 14
CDR3 DNA: TGTGCCAGCAGTTACGGCGGGTCCTCCTACGAGCAGTACTTC
CDR3 protein: CASSYGGSSYEQYF

V gene: TRBV7-2
D gene: -
J gene: TRBJ2-5
clone size: -
CDR3 length: 16
CDR3 DNA: TGTGCCAGCAGCTTAGCGTATCGACTCTCGAAAGAGACCCAGTACTTC
CDR3 protein: CASSLAYRLSKETQYF

V gene: TRBV15
D gene: TRBD1
J gene: TRBJ1-1
clone size: -
CDR3 length: 14
CDR3 DNA: TGTGCCACCAGCAGAAAGACAGGGAGCACTGAAGCTTTCTTT
CDR3 protein: CATSRKTGSTEAFF

V gene: TRBV7-9
D gene: -
J gene: TRBJ2-1
clone size: -
CDR3 length: 12
CDR3 DNA: TGTGCCAGCAGCTTAGGAGACAATGAGCAGTTCTTC
CDR3 protein: CASSLGDNEQFF

V gene: TRBV9
D gene: TRBD1
J gene: TRBJ1-3
clone size: -
CDR3 length: 16
CDR3 DNA: TGTGCCAGCAGCGTAGCTACAGGGGATATTGGAAACACCATATATTTT
CDR3 protein: CASSVATGDIGNTIYF

V gene: TRBV18
D gene: TRBD2
J gene: TRBJ2-7
clone size: few
CDR3 length: 13
CDR3 DNA: TGTGCCAGCTCACCGACTAGCGGAAACGAGCAGTACTTC
CDR3 protein: CASSPTSGNEQYF

V gene: TRBV15
D gene: -
J gene: TRBJ1-1
clone size: few
CDR3 length: 15
CDR3 DNA: TGTGCCACCAGCAGAGATATGGAGGTGGGCACTGAAGCTTTCTTT
CDR3 protein: CATSRDMEVGTEAFF

V gene: TRBV5-1
D gene: -
J gene: TRBJ1-1
clone size: few
CDR3 length: 12
CDR3 DNA: TGCGCCAGCAGCTCGAGGGGGACCGAAGCTTTCTTT
CDR3 protein: CASSSRGTEAFF

V gene: TRBV27
D gene: -
J gene: TRBJ2-1
clone size: -
CDR3 length: 14
CDR3 DNA: TGTGCCAGCAGTCGTCACAGGTTCTTGAATGAGCAGTTCTTC
CDR3 protein: CASSRHRFLNEQFF

V gene: TRBV9
D gene: TRBD1
J gene: TRBJ1-1
clone size: -
CDR3 length: 12
CDR3 DNA: TGTGCCAGCAGCACCCGGGACAGTGAAGCTTTCTTT
CDR3 protein: CASSTRDSEAFF

V gene: TRBV27
D gene: TRBD2
J gene: TRBJ2-3
clone size: -
CDR3 length: 15
CDR3 DNA: TGTGCCAGCAGTTTAAGCGGGGGATTAACAGATACGCAGTATTTT
CDR3 protein: CASSLSGGLTDTQYF

V gene: TRBV5-1
D gene: -
J gene: TRBJ2-3
clone size: -
CDR3 length: 15
CDR3 DNA: TGCGCCAGCAGCTTGGGCGGGGTTAGCACAGATACGCAGTATTTT
CDR3 protein: CASSLGGVSTDTQYF

V gene: TRBV5-1
D gene: TRBD1
J gene: TRBJ2-3
clone size: -
CDR3 length: 15
CDR3 DNA: TGCGCCAGCAGCAGGGACAGGGCTAGCACAGATACGCAGTATTTT
CDR3 protein: CASSRDRASTDTQYF

V gene: TRBV28
D gene: TRBD1
J gene: TRBJ1-5
clone size: -
CDR3 length: 16
CDR3 DNA: TGTGCCAGCAGGACACAGGGGAATTACCGCAATCAGCCCCAGCATTTT
CDR3 protein: CASRTQGNYRNQPQHF

V gene: TRBV27
D gene: -
J gene: TRBJ1-1
clone size: -
CDR3 length: 14
CDR3 DNA: TGTGCCAGCAGTTTTCTGGGGGAGGCCCATGAAGCTTTCTTT
CDR3 protein: CASSFLGEAHEAFF

V gene: TRBV19
D gene: -
J gene: TRBJ2-6
clone size: few
CDR3 length: 15
CDR3 DNA: TGTGCCAGTAGGGAAGGGGGCTCTGGGGCCAACGTCCTGACTTTC
CDR3 protein: CASREGGSGANVLTF

V gene: TRBV19
D gene: TRBD2
J gene: TRBJ2-1
clone size: -
CDR3 length: 13
CDR3 DNA: TGTGCCAGTGGGCTAGCGGGAGGGCCCGGGCAGTTCTTC
CDR3 protein: CASGLAGGPGQFF

V gene: TRBV14
D gene: -
J gene: TRBJ1-1
clone size: once
CDR3 length: 13
CDR3 DNA: TGTGCCAGCAGCCAAGGACTAGACACTGAAGCTTTCTTT
CDR3 protein: CASSQGLDTEAFF

V gene: TRBV6-1
D gene: -
J gene: TRBJ1-5
clone size: -
CDR3 length: 11
CDR3 DNA: TGTGCCAGCAGTGAAAGACAGGCCCAGCATTTT
CDR3 protein: CASSERQAQHF

V gene: TRBV27
D gene: -
J gene: TRBJ1-6
clone size: -
CDR3 length: 18
CDR3 DNA: TGTGCCAGCAGTTTAAGAGTGAATCCTACCTCCTATAATTCACCCCTCCACTTT
CDR3 protein: CASSLRVNPTSYNSPLHF

V gene: TRBV5-1
D gene: -
J gene: TRBJ1-5
clone size: -
CDR3 length: 15
CDR3 DNA: TGCGCCAGCAGCTTAGGGGCAGGCAGCAATCAGCCCCAGCATTTT
CDR3 protein: CASSLGAGSNQPQHF

V gene: TRBV4-1
D gene: TRBD1
J gene: TRBJ1-2
clone size: -
CDR3 length: 15
CDR3 DNA: TGCGCCAGCAGCCCCCGGGGACAGGGGACCTATGGCTACACCTTC
CDR3 protein: CASSPRGQGTYGYTF

V gene: TRBV4-3
D gene: TRBD2
J gene: TRBJ2-7
clone size: -
CDR3 length: 17
CDR3 DNA: TGCGCCAGCAGCCAAGACTCCCTGGGACTAGCGGGAGCCGAGCAGTACTTC
CDR3 protein: CASSQDSLGLAGAEQYF

V gene: TRBV7-2
D gene: -
J gene: TRBJ2-7
clone size: -
CDR3 length: 12
CDR3 DNA: TGTGCCAGCAGCCGAGACTACTACGAGCAGTACTTC
CDR3 protein: CASSRDYYEQYF

V gene: TRBV27
D gene: -
J gene: TRBJ1-5
clone size: once
CDR3 length: 16
CDR3 DNA: TGTGCCAGCAGTCCATACAGTACCTATAGCAATCAGCCCCAGCATTTT
CDR3 protein: CASSPYSTYSNQPQHF

V gene: TRBV5-4
D gene: -
J gene: TRBJ2-3
clone size: -
CDR3 length: 13
CDR3 DNA: TGTGCCAGCAGCTTGGAACCGGCAGATACGCAGTATTTT
CDR3 protein: CASSLEPADTQYF

V gene: TRBV6-5
D gene: -
J gene: TRBJ1-5
clone size: -
CDR3 length: 14
CDR3 DNA: TGTGCCAGCAGTCCAGACCGGAGGAATCAGCCCCAGCATTTT
CDR3 protein: CASSPDRRNQPQHF

V gene: TRBV2
D gene: -
J gene: TRBJ2-3
clone size: once
CDR3 length: 16
CDR3 DNA: TGTGCCAGCAGTTTCTCCGGGACTCCTAGCACAGATACGCAGTATTTT
CDR3 protein: CASSFSGTPSTDTQYF